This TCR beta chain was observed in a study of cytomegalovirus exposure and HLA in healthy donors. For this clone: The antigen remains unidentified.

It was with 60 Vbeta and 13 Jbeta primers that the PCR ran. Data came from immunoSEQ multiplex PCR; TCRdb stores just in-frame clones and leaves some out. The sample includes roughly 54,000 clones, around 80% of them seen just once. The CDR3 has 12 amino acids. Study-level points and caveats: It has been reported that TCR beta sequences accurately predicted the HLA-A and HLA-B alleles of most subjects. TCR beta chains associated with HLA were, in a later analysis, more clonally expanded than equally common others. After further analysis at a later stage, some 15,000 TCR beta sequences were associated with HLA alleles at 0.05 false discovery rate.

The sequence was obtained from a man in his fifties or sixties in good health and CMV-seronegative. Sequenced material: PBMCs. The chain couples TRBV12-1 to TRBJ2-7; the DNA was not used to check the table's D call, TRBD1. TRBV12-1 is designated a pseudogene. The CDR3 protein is CARTEGGYEQYF. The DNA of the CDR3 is TGTGCCAGAACGGAAGGGGGCTACGAGCAGTACTTC.